This T cell receptor beta chain was sequenced during a study of T cell responses to AZD1222 COVID-19 vaccine. Repertoires were generated with immunoSEQ multiplex PCR, while TCRdb's copy carries only in-frame clones and drops some. In the table there are 110,000 or so clones, approximately 89% of which are singletons. The sequenced sample was peripheral blood, obtained on day 0 of MenACWY control vaccination. The receptor's source is an adult in good health.

Written as DNA, the CDR3 is TGTGCCAGCTGGGAGGGGGGAAAGCCCCAGCATTTT. Protein: CASWEGGKPQHF. The gene calls are TRBV6-5 and TRBJ1-5; D perhaps matches TRBD1 (6 bases). This CDR3 region has 12 residues. CDR1 is MNHEY and CDR2 is SVGAGI in the germline V gene. V shed 8 bases and J shed 8 bases, with 13 bases lying between them.